Below, 6 T cell receptor beta chains from the same sample are listed, as sequenced in a study of blood T cell repertoires in COVID-19. Method: immunoSEQ multiplex PCR; TCRdb's copy keeps in-frame clones and lacks some. This table has 90,000 to 130,000 clones, 70% to 85% appearing once. Sequencing was done on a sample of peripheral blood. Every receptor here comes from a woman in her thirties or forties with acute or convalescent COVID-19.

The rearrangement joins TRBV14 to TRBJ1-1; TRBD1 might be the D (6 bases). This CDR3 has 13 amino acids. V was shortened by 4 bases and J by 2 bases, with 8 bases between the two germline ends. The germline CDR1 and CDR2 sequences are SGHDN and FVKESK. CDR3 in DNA: TGTGCCAGCAGCCTACAGGGAAACACTGAAGCTTTCTTT. It is translated as CASSLQGNTEAFF.

The CDR3, as DNA: TGTGCCAGCAGTTACTTCAGAGGGGGAGATACGCAGTATTTT. The encoded protein is CASSYFRGGDTQYF. The gene calls are TRBV6-7 and TRBJ2-3; D may be TRBD1 (6 bases). TRBV6-7 is recorded as an ORF, its role being uncertain. Trimming stripped 1 base from V and 5 bases from J, with 10 bases between. The CDR3 is 14 residues long.

The chain is built from TRBV28 and TRBJ2-7, with D unclear. The CDR3 is made up of 14 amino acids. V dropped 3 bases and J dropped 2 bases, with 11 bases sitting between them. Germline-derived CDR1 and CDR2 are MDHEN and SYDVKM. The CDR3 loop is CASSLSYKTYEQYF. CDR3 nucleotide sequence: TGTGCCAGCAGTTTGTCGTACAAGACCTACGAGCAGTACTTC.

A word on this clone: Within the sample, other DNA sequences also encode this same CDR3. This chain uses TRBV5-4 with TRBJ2-7; 10 nucleotides align to TRBD1. V trimming: 4 bases; J trimming: 2 bases; junction bases outside the gene matches: 6. CDR1 and CDR2 (germline): SGHNT, YYREEE (reference sequence). The CDR3 consists of 15 residues. The CDR3, as DNA: TGTGCCAGCAGCCCCCCCGGGACAGGGGCCTACGAGCAGTACTTC. Translation gives CASSPPGTGAYEQYF.

The rearrangement links TRBV18 to TRBJ1-6, with D tentatively TRBD1 (5 bases). CDR1 is KGHSH, CDR2 LQKENI, per germline. This CDR3 region has 15 residues. V lost 3 bases to trimming and J lost 7 bases, with 13 bases between them. The CDR3 here is CASSPIGAGNSPLHF. CDR3 DNA sequence: TGTGCCAGCTCACCGATAGGGGCGGGGAATTCACCCCTCCACTTT.

This clone appeared a single time. The chain combines TRBV6-4 with TRBJ2-3; TRBD1 might be the D (6 bases). This CDR3 spans 13 amino acids. Germline values: CDR1 MRHNA, CDR2 SNTAGT. The V end was cut by 6 bases, the J end by 3 bases, with 10 bases between. CDR3 sequence (DNA): TGTGCCAGCAGGGAGACAGGAACAGATACGCAGTATTTT. Residues: CASRETGTDTQYF.